The 22 T cell receptor beta chains in this list originate from one sample, sequenced in a study of blood T cells in healthy people across ages. For the second PCR, which ran for about 6 to 11 cycles, a sample-barcoded 5' primer and a J-beta primer mix were used. One entry per CDR3 protein, called by TCRdb with MiXCR from the 5' RACE reads. The profile shows around 650,000 distinct CDR3 sequences, approximately 30% of them singletons. The specimen was blood. Every receptor here comes from a woman at least 80 years old in good health.

This clonotype was seen many times. The chain links TRBV9 to TRBJ2-7; D remains unclear. The CDR3 extends over 14 amino acids. CDR1 and CDR2 from the germline V gene are SGDLS and YYNGEE. Trimming removed 2 bases from V and 1 base from J, with 10 bases in between. This chain's CDR3 is CASSVDTRSYEQYF. Here the CDR3 DNA reads TGTGCCAGCAGCGTCGACACAAGATCCTACGAGCAGTACTTC.

This clonotype was detected many times. The chain recombines TRBV11-2 with TRBJ2-7; D possibly corresponds to TRBD1 (6 bases). Trimming shortened V by 0 bases and J by 9 bases, and 12 bases separated the two germline ends. There are 13 residues in the CDR3. The V gene's germline CDR1 is SGHAT and CDR2 FQNNGV. DNA for the CDR3: TGTGCCAGCAGCTTAGATGGGGAACAGGGGCAGTACTTC. It encodes CASSLDGEQGQYF.

This clonotype appeared many times. The genes are TRBV5-8 and TRBJ2-5, with 13 bases that match TRBD2. The better agreement between TRBJ2-7 and the DNA end casts doubt on the J call. Germline loops: CDR1 SGHTS, CDR2 YDEGEE. This CDR3 spans 13 amino acids. CDR3 residues: CAMKGLAGPEQYF. The CDR3, as DNA: TGTGCCATGAAGGGACTAGCGGGACCCGAGCAGTACTTC.

On this clonotype: It may be a read error: a sequence one base away is much more abundant. V gene TRBV6-5 combines with J gene TRBJ2-7, with D possibly called TRBD1 or TRBD2 (5 bases each). Trimming took 6 bases from V and 10 from J, leaving 19 bases between them. In germline, CDR1 is MNHEY, CDR2 SVGAGI. This CDR3 is 13 amino acids long. The CDR3 nucleotides are TGTGCCAGCAGCCGGGACGCCCGTAGTACCCAGTACTTC. Amino acid sequence: CASSRDARSTQYF.

This clonotype was detected many times. The rearrangement joins TRBV7-2 to TRBJ2-7; D may be TRBD1 (6 bases). The CDR3 sequence is 13 residues long. Germline V gene lookup returns CDR1 SGHTA and CDR2 FQGNSA. The V gene lost 7 bases and the J gene lost 3 bases, with 13 bases spanning the gap. The CDR3 bases are TGTGCCAGCAACAACTACAGGGACTACGAGCAGTACTTC. Its translation: CASNNYRDYEQYF.

The sample holds many counts of this clonotype. The V gene is TRBV6-5, the J gene TRBJ1-2; a possible D gene is TRBD1 (6 bases). The CDR3 consists of 13 residues. V lost 6 bases and J 4 bases, leaving 12 bases between the germline ends. Germline lookup yields CDR1 MNHEY and CDR2 SVGAGI. Written as DNA, the CDR3 is TGTGCCAGCAGACCAGGGGCTGTCTATGGCTACACCTTC. This codes for CASRPGAVYGYTF.

As to this clonotype: A much larger clone lies a single base off, so this may be a read error. In nucleotides, the CDR3 is TGTGCCGGCAGCCAAGCTACGACCAGGAGAGAGACCCAGTACTTC. It specifies CAGSQATTRRETQYF. The chain uses TRBV3-1 and TRBJ2-5, with unresolved D. Germline V gene sequence: CDR1 LGHDT, CDR2 YNNKEL (reference sequence). CDR3 size: 15 residues.

The chain is built from TRBV30 and TRBJ1-2, with D possibly matching TRBD1 (5 bases). The CDR3 extends over 13 amino acids. CDR1 and CDR2 from the germline V gene are GTSNPN and SVGIG (reference sequence). V lost 3 bases and J lost 8, with 16 bases in between. The CDR3 reads CAWRGGQPGGYTF. The CDR3 region has the DNA TGTGCCTGGAGGGGGGGTCAGCCAGGGGGCTACACCTTC.

There are many counts of this clonotype. The CDR3 nucleotides are TGTGCCAGCAGCCCAGAGGCAGGTAATCAGCCCCAGCATTTT. Its translation is CASSPEAGNQPQHF. The chain links TRBV12-3 or TRBV12-4 to TRBJ1-5; D not certain. CDR3 length: 14 residues. Trimming removed 6 bases at V and 4 bases at J, with 13 bases between.

V usage is TRBV5-6 and J usage is TRBJ2-5, with a possible D match to TRBD1 (6 bases). The J call may be faulty, since TRBJ2-7 better matches the DNA end. CDR1 is SGHDT, CDR2 YYEEEE, per germline. This CDR3 has 14 amino acids. Here the CDR3 reads CASSPGQMGYEQYF. CDR3 sequence (DNA): TGTGCCAGCAGCCCTGGACAGATGGGATACGAGCAGTACTTC.

V gene TRBV6-1 combines with J gene TRBJ1-2; TRBD1 matches at 12 bases. Per the germline V gene, CDR1 is MNHNS and CDR2 is SASEGT. There are 15 residues in the CDR3. J lost 7 bases, V lost 6 bases, and 9 bases had no gene match. The CDR3, as DNA: TGTGCCAGCAGCCTTTCCGGGACAGGGGGCGGTGGCTACACCTTC. Translation gives CASSLSGTGGGGYTF.

There are a few counts of this clonotype. A much larger clone sits a single nucleotide away, making a read error possible. The rearrangement uses TRBV11-2 and TRBJ2-2, with D perhaps given as TRBD1 or TRBD2 (6 bases each). Germline V lookup: CDR1 SGHAT, CDR2 FQNNGV. There are 15 residues in the CDR3. The CDR3 DNA reads as TGTGCCAGCAGAGGGACAAGCGGGCCTACCGGGGAGCGGTTTTTT. It encodes CASRGTSGPTGERFF.

This clonotype has ten or more counts. The chain has TRBV2 and TRBJ2-7; the D gene is possibly TRBD2 (5 bases). The germline gives CDR1 SNHLY, CDR2 FYNNEI. This CDR3 region has 12 residues. V gave up 8 bases and J gave up 3 bases, with 11 bases separating them. The CDR3 DNA reads as TGTGCCAGCGGGGAGAAGGGCTACGAGCAGTACTTC. This gives the protein CASGEKGYEQYF. Based on the CDR3 plus reference TRBV2 and TRBJ2-7, the full variable domain is EPEVTQTPSHQVTQMGQEVILRCVPISNHLYFYWYRQILGQKVEFLVSFYNNEISEKSEIFDDQFSVERPDGSNFTLKIRSTKLEDSAMYFCASGEKGYEQYFGPGTRLTVT.

This clonotype was found many times. The rearrangement links TRBV6-2 or TRBV6-3 to TRBJ1-1; a weak D match, TRBD1 (6 bases). Looked up from germline, CDR1 is MNHEY and CDR2 is SVGEGT. V was pared by 2 bases and J by 0 bases, with 13 bases between. This CDR3 is built from 16 residues. The CDR3 DNA follows: TGTGCCAGCAGTTACCTGTCAGGGGAGTTGAACACTGAAGCTTTCTTT. Protein product: CASSYLSGELNTEAFF.

This clonotype was seen ten or more times. The V gene is TRBV20-1, the J gene TRBJ2-7; TRBD1 is a possible D gene (7 bases). This CDR3 has 17 residues. V was cut by 4 bases and J by 3 bases, with 25 bases left in between. CDR1 DFQATT and CDR2 SNEGSKA come from the germline V gene (reference sequence). The CDR3 nucleotides read TGCAGTGCTAAACCTCAAAATGGCAGGGGGGCTAACTACGAGCAGTACTTC. Translated: CSAKPQNGRGANYEQYF.

The V and J genes are TRBV20-1 and TRBJ2-1; TRBD2 agrees at 8 bases. The CDR3 is 12 amino acids. V was pared by 8 bases and J by 2 bases, with 2 bases of the junction left unmatched. Germline assignment: CDR1 DFQATT and CDR2 SNEGSKA (reference sequence). The CDR3 sequence: CSLSGTYNEQFF. DNA of the CDR3: TGCAGTCTTAGCGGGACCTACAATGAGCAGTTCTTC.

The V gene is TRBV20-1, the J gene TRBJ2-5; 15 bases match TRBD2. V lost 4 bases, J lost 5 bases, and 5 bases stayed unmatched. Germline V gene data show CDR1 as DFQATT and CDR2 as SNEGSKA (reference sequence). The CDR3 totals 15 residues. CDR3 coding DNA: TGCAGTGCTACTGGACTAGCGGGGGGGCATGAGACCCAGTACTTC. Encoded protein: CSATGLAGGHETQYF.

There are many counts of this clonotype. The rearrangement uses TRBV7-8 and TRBJ2-3, with 12 bases aligning to TRBD2. V shed 6 bases, J shed 3 bases, and the junction held 4 bases outside the gene matches. The CDR3 sequence is 15 residues long. From germline, CDR1 is SGHVS and CDR2 FQNEAQ. CDR3: CASRIGLAGTDTQYF. CDR3 sequence (DNA): TGTGCCAGCAGGATAGGACTAGCGGGAACAGATACGCAGTATTTT.

This clonotype was seen repeatedly, ten times or more. The chain uses TRBV27 and TRBJ2-1; TRBD1 or TRBD2 may be the D gene (5 bases each). The germline V and J ends were trimmed by 6 bases and 6 bases, with 9 bases remaining between them. Germline-derived CDR1 and CDR2 are MNHEY and SMNVEV (reference sequence). CDR3 length: 12 amino acids. CDR3 amino acids: CASSFGGNEQFF. The DNA for the CDR3 is TGTGCCAGCAGCTTTGGGGGCAATGAGCAGTTCTTC.

This clonotype was recorded many times. V usage is TRBV9 and J usage is TRBJ2-3; 12 nucleotides agree with TRBD2. The CDR3 contains 16 residues. V was clipped by 0 bases and J by 4 bases; unmatched bases: 3. Germline lookup yields CDR1 SGDLS and CDR2 YYNGEE. The CDR3 DNA follows: TGTGCCAGCAGCGTAGCTCCTAGCGGGGGGGCAGATACGCAGTATTTT. It translates to CASSVAPSGGADTQYF.

Comments on this clonotype: Given a much more abundant clone one base away, this may be a read error. The gene calls are TRBV7-2 and TRBJ2-7, with 13 bases fitting TRBD2. CDR1 is SGHTA, CDR2 FQGNSA, per germline. The CDR3 sequence is 16 residues long. CDR3 sequence reads: CASSPRLAGGVYERYF. The CDR3 nucleotides are TGTGCCAGCAGCCCGAGACTAGCGGGAGGAGTCTACGAGCGGTACTTC.

On this clonotype: A single base separates this from a much larger clone, so it may be a read error. This chain links TRBV10-3 with TRBJ2-1; possibly TRBD1 for D (6 bases). The CDR3 is 13 residues long. Germline V gene sequence: CDR1 ENHRY, CDR2 SYGVKD. Here the CDR3 DNA reads TGTGCCATCAGAGCGTACAGGGACAAGGAGCAGTTCTTC. Amino acids: CAIRAYRDKEQFF.